The sequence of this TCR beta chain was determined in a study of blood T cells in healthy people across ages. Study in general: Roughly one uniquely barcoded beta molecule per two T cells was captured.

The V gene lost 1 base and the J gene lost 3 bases, with 13 bases spanning the gap. This CDR3 is 16 amino acids long. This clonotype showed up many times. It was with a sample-barcoded 5' primer and a J-beta primer mix that a second PCR of roughly 6 to 12 cycles was run. TCRdb reanalysed the 5' RACE reads using MiXCR and keeps one entry per CDR3 protein. The repertoire holds approximately 810,000 distinct CDR3 sequences, with 30% to 45% as singletons. Material for sequencing was blood. The sequence came from a man aged 18-30 years in good health. The gene calls are TRBV12-3 or TRBV12-4 and TRBJ2-1; the D gene is possibly TRBD2 (5 bases). The CDR3 loop is CASSLGGPRDYNEQFF. The CDR3 nucleotides are TGTGCCAGCAGTTTAGGCGGGCCTCGAGACTACAATGAGCAGTTCTTC.